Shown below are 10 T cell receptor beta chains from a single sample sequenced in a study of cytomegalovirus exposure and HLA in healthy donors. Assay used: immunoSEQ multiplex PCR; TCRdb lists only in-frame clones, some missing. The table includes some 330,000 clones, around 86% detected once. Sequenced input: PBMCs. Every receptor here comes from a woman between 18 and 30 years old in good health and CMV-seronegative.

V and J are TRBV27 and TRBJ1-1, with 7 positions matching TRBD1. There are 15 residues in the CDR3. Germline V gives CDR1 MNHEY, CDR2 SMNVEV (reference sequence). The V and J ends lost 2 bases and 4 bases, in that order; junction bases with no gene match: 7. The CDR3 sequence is CASSLREQGTTEAFF. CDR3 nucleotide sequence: TGTGCCAGCAGTTTAAGGGAACAGGGGACCACTGAAGCTTTCTTT.

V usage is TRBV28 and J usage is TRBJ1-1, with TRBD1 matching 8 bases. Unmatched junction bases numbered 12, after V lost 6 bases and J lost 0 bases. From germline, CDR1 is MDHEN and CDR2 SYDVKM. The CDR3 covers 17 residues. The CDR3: CASRATGGDSMNTEAFF. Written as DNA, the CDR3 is TGTGCCAGCAGGGCTACAGGGGGGGATTCAATGAACACTGAAGCTTTCTTT.

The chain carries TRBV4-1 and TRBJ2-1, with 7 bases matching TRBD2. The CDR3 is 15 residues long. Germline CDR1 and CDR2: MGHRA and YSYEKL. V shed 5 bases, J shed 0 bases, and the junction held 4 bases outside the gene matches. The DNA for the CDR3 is TGCGCCAGCAGCGGACGGGACTACTCCTACAATGAGCAGTTCTTC. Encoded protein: CASSGRDYSYNEQFF.

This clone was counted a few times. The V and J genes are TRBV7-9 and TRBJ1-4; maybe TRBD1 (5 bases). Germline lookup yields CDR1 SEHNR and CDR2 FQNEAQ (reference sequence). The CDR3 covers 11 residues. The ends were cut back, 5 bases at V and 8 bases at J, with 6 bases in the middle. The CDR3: CASSAGEKLFF. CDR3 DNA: TGTGCCAGCAGCGCAGGGGAAAAACTGTTTTTT.

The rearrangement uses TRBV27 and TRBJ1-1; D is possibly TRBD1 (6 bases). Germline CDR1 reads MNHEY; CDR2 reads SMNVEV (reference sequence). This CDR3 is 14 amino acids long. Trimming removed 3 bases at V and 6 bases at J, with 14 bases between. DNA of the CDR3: TGTGCCAGCAGTTTGGTGGGGGCTACTGCTGAAGCTTTCTTT. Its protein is CASSLVGATAEAFF.

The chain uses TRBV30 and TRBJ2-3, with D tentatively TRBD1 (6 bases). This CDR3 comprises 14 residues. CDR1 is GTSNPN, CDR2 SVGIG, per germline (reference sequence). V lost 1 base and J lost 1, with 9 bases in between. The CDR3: CAWSGGHGTDTQYF. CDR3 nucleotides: TGTGCCTGGAGTGGGGGACACGGCACAGATACGCAGTATTTT.

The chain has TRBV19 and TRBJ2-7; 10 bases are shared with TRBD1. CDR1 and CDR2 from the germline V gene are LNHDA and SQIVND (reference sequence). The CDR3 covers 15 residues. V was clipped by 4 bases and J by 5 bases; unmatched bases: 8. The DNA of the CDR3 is TGTGCCAGTAGTACCCCGGGACAGGGGTTGAACGAGCAGTACTTC. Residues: CASSTPGQGLNEQYF.

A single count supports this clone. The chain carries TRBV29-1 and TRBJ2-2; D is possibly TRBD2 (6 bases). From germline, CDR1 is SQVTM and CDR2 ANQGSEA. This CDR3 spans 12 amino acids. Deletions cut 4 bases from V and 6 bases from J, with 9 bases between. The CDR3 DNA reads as TGCAGCGTTGGGGAGGTACCCGGGGAGCTGTTTTTT. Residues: CSVGEVPGELFF.

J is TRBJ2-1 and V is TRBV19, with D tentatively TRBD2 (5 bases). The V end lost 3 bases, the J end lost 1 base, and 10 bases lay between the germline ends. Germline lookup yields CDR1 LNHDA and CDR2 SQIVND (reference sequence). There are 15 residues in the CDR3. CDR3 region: CASSMASRSYNEQFF. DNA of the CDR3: TGTGCCAGTAGTATGGCTAGCAGGTCCTACAATGAGCAGTTCTTC.

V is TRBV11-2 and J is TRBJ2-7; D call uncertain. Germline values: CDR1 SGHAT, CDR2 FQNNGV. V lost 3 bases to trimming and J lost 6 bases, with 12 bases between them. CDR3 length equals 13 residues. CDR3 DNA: TGTGCCAGCAGCTTCTCACCGGGTTCCGAGCAGTACTTC. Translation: CASSFSPGSEQYF. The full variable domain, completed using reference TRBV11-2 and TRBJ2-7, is EAGVAQSPRYKIIEKRQSVAFWCNPISGHATLYWYQQILGQGPKLLIQFQNNGVVDDSQLPKDRFSAERLKGVDSTLKIQPAKLEDSAVYLCASSFSPGSEQYFGPGTRLTVT.